This is a list of T cell receptor beta chains from one sample in a study of cytomegalovirus exposure and HLA in healthy donors. Method: immunoSEQ multiplex PCR; TCRdb's copy keeps in-frame clones and lacks some. The data hold fewer than 140,000 clones, with less than 85% observed a single time. The source material was PBMCs. These receptors all come from a man aged 60 to 69 in good health and CMV-seronegative. Both conserved end residues are part of each CDR3. A D gene is named only where the DNA matches it firmly. Clone size appears in some rows only: once, few, many, or a class for an expanded clone.

abundance: once; v_gene: TRBV5-1; j_gene: TRBJ2-3; d_gene: TRBD1; CDR3nt: TGCGCCAGCAGTTTTTGGGGGACAGGGGAAGCAGATACGCAGTATTTT; CDR3aa: CASSFWGTGEADTQYF
abundance: -; v_gene: TRBV19; j_gene: TRBJ1-1; d_gene: TRBD1; CDR3nt: TGTGCCAGTGACGGAAGGGGACAGCAATTGAACACTGAAGCTTTCTTT; CDR3aa: CASDGRGQQLNTEAFF
abundance: -; v_gene: TRBV6-6; j_gene: TRBJ1-2; d_gene: -; CDR3nt: TGTGCCAGCAGAGAGAAGACAGGAGGAAACTATGGCTACACCTTC; CDR3aa: CASREKTGGNYGYTF
abundance: -; v_gene: TRBV5-1; j_gene: TRBJ2-5; d_gene: -; CDR3nt: TGCGCCAGCAGCCTAATGACAGCCAACGGGGAGACCCAGTACTTC; CDR3aa: CASSLMTANGETQYF
abundance: -; v_gene: TRBV9; j_gene: TRBJ2-7; d_gene: TRBD2; CDR3nt: TGTGCCAGCAGCCCTCGGGGGGGCTACGAGCAGTACTTC; CDR3aa: CASSPRGGYEQYF
abundance: -; v_gene: TRBV5-5; j_gene: TRBJ1-5; d_gene: -; CDR3nt: TGTGCCAGCAGCTTAATTACAGGAGGCAATCAGCCCCAGCATTTT; CDR3aa: CASSLITGGNQPQHF
abundance: few; v_gene: TRBV19; j_gene: TRBJ2-6; d_gene: -; CDR3nt: TGTGCCAGCGGGGTCTCTGGGGCCAACGTCCTGACTTTC; CDR3aa: CASGVSGANVLTF
abundance: -; v_gene: TRBV6-6; j_gene: TRBJ1-1; d_gene: TRBD1; CDR3nt: TGTGCCAGCAGCTCGGGACAGGGGAGCACTGAAGCTTTCTTT; CDR3aa: CASSSGQGSTEAFF
abundance: -; v_gene: TRBV9; j_gene: TRBJ2-2; d_gene: -; CDR3nt: TGTGCCAGCAGCGTAGTTAATTCGGGCACCGGGGAGCTGTTTTTT; CDR3aa: CASSVVNSGTGELFF
abundance: -; v_gene: TRBV23-1; j_gene: TRBJ1-1; d_gene: -; CDR3nt: TGCGCCAGCGGAAACGGACATGAGTACACTGAAGCTTTCTTT; CDR3aa: CASGNGHEYTEAFF